The 8 T cell receptor beta chains in this list originate from one sample, sequenced in a study of identical twins. Using its own MiXCR run on the 5' RACE reads, TCRdb lists one record per CDR3 protein. The sample holds around 480,000 distinct CDR3 sequences, more than 13% seen once. The data also belong to a second study, concerning yellow fever vaccine responses in identical twins.

The specimen sequenced was CD4+ T cells sorted from blood. These receptors were taken from a woman between 18 and 29 years old in good health.

The chain combines TRBV7-3 with TRBJ2-1, with a weak D call TRBD1 (6 bases). Germline V lookup: CDR1 SGHTA, CDR2 FQGTGA. The CDR3 has 11 residues. V lost 2 bases to trimming and J lost 13 bases, with 9 bases between them. The CDR3 DNA is TGTGCCAGCAGCTTAGGACAGCGTCAGTTCTTC. This encodes CASSLGQRQFF.

A remark on this clonotype: One end of the junction is discordant with germline, which a read error may explain. The V call is TRBV3-1, the J call TRBJ2-1, with 8 bases that match TRBD2. The CDR3 spans 15 residues. Germline-derived CDR1 and CDR2 are LGHDT and YNNKEL (reference sequence). The CDR3 reads CATSSPGGRSNEQFF. The DNA of the CDR3 is TGTGCCACCAGCTCCCCGGGGGGGCGTAGCAATGAGCAGTTCTTC.

This clonotype appeared many times. The CDR3 nucleotides are TGTGCCAGCATAGGTTCAGGGCGGAACACTGAAGCTTTCTTT. It codes for CASIGSGRNTEAFF. The V and J genes are TRBV25-1 and TRBJ1-1, with D possibly TRBD1 on 5 matching bases. CDR3 length equals 14 residues. V lost 7 bases to trimming and J lost 1 base, with 13 bases between them. Germline V gene sequence: CDR1 MGHDK, CDR2 SYGVNS.

This clonotype showed up just a few times. The chain has TRBV3-1 and TRBJ2-1, with TRBD2 matching over 14 bases. The V and J ends lost 4 bases and 0 bases, in that order; junction bases with no gene match: 5. Germline V gene sequence: CDR1 LGHDT, CDR2 YNNKEL (reference sequence). The CDR3 length is 18 residues. The CDR3 loop is CASSPIGTSGSSYNEQFF. The CDR3 DNA follows: TGTGCCAGCAGCCCTATAGGGACTAGCGGGAGCTCCTACAATGAGCAGTTCTTC.

The chain recombines TRBV20-1 with TRBJ1-1; 7 bases are shared with TRBD1. The germline V gene has CDR1 DFQATT and CDR2 SNEGSKA (reference sequence). The CDR3 sequence is 12 residues long. The CDR3 bases are TGCCGACAGGACAGGATGAACACTGAAGCTTTCTTT. This encodes CRQDRMNTEAFF.

This clonotype was detected a few times. This chain links TRBV6-5 with TRBJ2-4; TRBD1 is a possible D gene (6 bases). This CDR3 has 17 amino acids. Trimming pared 0 bases from V and 5 bases from J, leaving 17 bases between. In germline, CDR1 is MNHEY, CDR2 SVGAGI. CDR3 residues: CASSYSRSQGWENIQYF. The CDR3 bases are TGTGCCAGCAGTTACTCGAGATCTCAGGGGTGGGAAAACATTCAGTACTTC.

In this sample, this clonotype turned up many times. CDR3: CASSGQGDQPQHF. The CDR3 DNA sequence: TGTGCCAGCAGTGGACAGGGTGACCAGCCCCAGCATTTT. The chain links TRBV12-3 or TRBV12-4 to TRBJ1-5; 8 bases agree with TRBD1. The ends lost 5 bases at V and 7 bases at J; junction bases unmatched: 4. The CDR3 contains 13 residues.

This chain connects TRBV18 to TRBJ2-5; unclear D gene. Deletions cut 4 bases from V and 4 bases from J, with 13 bases between. Germline assignment: CDR1 KGHSH and CDR2 LQKENI. The CDR3 runs 14 residues. CDR3 protein: CASSQTPAGETQYF. The CDR3 DNA sequence: TGTGCCAGCTCACAAACCCCGGCAGGAGAGACCCAGTACTTC.